These 32 T cell receptor beta chains were sequenced from one sample in a study of neurological immune-mediated disorders. From the 5' RACE reads, TCRdb called clonotypes with MiXCR, one entry per CDR3 protein. Of 55,000 to 65,000 distinct CDR3 sequences in the sample, approximately 12% were seen once. Sequencing was carried out using PBMCs. These TCRs come from a woman aged 60-70 years with HTLV-1-associated myelopathy (HAM/TSP).

There are many counts of this clonotype. This chain links TRBV5-1 with TRBJ2-2; 11 positions agree with TRBD1. The CDR3 contains 14 residues. CDR1 SGHRS and CDR2 YFSETQ come from the germline V gene. V gave up 4 bases and J gave up 8 bases; unmatched junction bases: 4. The CDR3 region has the DNA TGCGCCAGCAGCGGACAGGGGGCTACTGGGGAGCTGTTTTTT. It encodes CASSGQGATGELFF.

This clonotype was counted ten times or more. The chain links TRBV5-4 to TRBJ2-5; 14 bases line up with TRBD2. The CDR3 is made up of 19 amino acids. V lost 4 bases and J lost 0; bases outside the gene matches: 11. Germline V gene sequence: CDR1 SGHNT, CDR2 YYREEE (reference sequence). DNA of the CDR3: TGTGCCAGCAGCCCCGGGACTAGCGGGAGCTTAACCTACCAAGAGACCCAGTACTTC. Translation: CASSPGTSGSLTYQETQYF.

The sample holds many counts of this clonotype. This chain joins TRBV20-1 and TRBJ1-1, with 7 bases lining up with TRBD1. The CDR3 contains 14 residues. The V gene end was trimmed by 3 bases and the J gene end by 6 bases; junction bases not matched to a gene: 10. In germline, CDR1 is DFQATT, CDR2 SNEGSKA (reference sequence). The CDR3 region has the DNA TGCAGTGCTAGCGTCACAGGGGATTTGCCTGAAGCTTTCTTT. It codes for CSASVTGDLPEAFF.

This clonotype was seen repeatedly, ten times or more. V is TRBV20-1 and J is TRBJ2-2, with 9 bases fitting TRBD2. The trim removed 4 bases at V and 5 bases at J, leaving 11 bases unmatched. The CDR3 has 16 amino acids. The V gene's germline CDR1 is DFQATT and CDR2 SNEGSKA (reference sequence). CDR3 residues: CSAKGGAGGLTGELFF. The CDR3 region has the DNA TGCAGTGCTAAAGGGGGAGCGGGAGGCCTAACCGGGGAGCTGTTTTTT.

Of note for this clonotype: This may stem from a read error, because a much larger clone lies one nucleotide away. V usage is TRBV20-1 and J usage is TRBJ2-7; maybe TRBD1 (6 bases). The ends were cut back, 1 base at V and 3 bases at J, with 13 bases in the middle. This CDR3 has 14 amino acids. Germline V gene data show CDR1 as DFQATT and CDR2 as SNEGSKA (reference sequence). CDR3 amino acids: CSARAETGGYEQYF. The CDR3 DNA reads TGCAGTGCTAGAGCCGAGACAGGAGGCTACGAGCAGTACTTC.

The sample holds many counts of this clonotype. V usage is TRBV12-3 or TRBV12-4 and J usage is TRBJ2-5, with 9 bases matching TRBD1. The CDR3 contains 13 residues. Losses at the gene ends were 6 bases for V and 4 bases for J; bases not matched to a gene: 3. The CDR3 coding sequence is TGTGCCAGCAGGACGGACAGGGGAGAGACCCAGTACTTC. Encoded protein: CASRTDRGETQYF.

This clonotype was observed at least ten times. This chain connects TRBV20-1 to TRBJ2-7; D is possibly TRBD1 (5 bases). Trimming stripped 6 bases from V and 2 bases from J, with 14 bases between. There are 13 residues in the CDR3. Germline lookup yields CDR1 DFQATT and CDR2 SNEGSKA (reference sequence). Here the CDR3 DNA reads TGCAGTGCGCAGACCAGGGTGGCCTACGAGCAGTACTTC. Translation: CSAQTRVAYEQYF.

Ten or more counts support this clonotype. The CDR3 protein is CASSYSRDAFYKETQYF. CDR3 DNA: TGTGCCAGCAGTTATTCCCGGGACGCTTTTTATAAAGAGACCCAGTACTTC. This chain connects TRBV12-3 or TRBV12-4 to TRBJ2-5; TRBD1 or TRBD2 may be the D gene (5 bases each). CDR3 length equals 17 residues. The V gene lost 4 bases and the J gene lost 3 bases, with 21 bases spanning the gap.

This clonotype was detected many times. The chain has TRBV7-2 and TRBJ2-3; D is possibly TRBD1 or TRBD2 (6 bases each). This CDR3 spans 17 amino acids. Germline-derived CDR1 and CDR2 are SGHTA and FQGNSA. V was pared by 5 bases and J by 0 bases, with 18 bases between. CDR3 nucleotides: TGTGCCAGCAGCCCAGAATGGGGGGCCCTTAGCACAGATACGCAGTATTTT. This translates into CASSPEWGALSTDTQYF.

The chain joins TRBV15 to TRBJ2-7; 12 bases are a match to TRBD1. CDR1 is LNHNV and CDR2 is YYDKDF in the germline V gene (reference sequence). The CDR3 has 16 residues. Losses at the gene ends were 0 bases for V and 5 bases for J; bases not matched to a gene: 5. CDR3: CATSRDPGTGGHEQYF. DNA of the CDR3: TGTGCCACCAGCAGAGATCCTGGGACAGGGGGCCACGAGCAGTACTTC.

The CDR3 spells CASSSTIYEQYF. Written as DNA, the CDR3 is TGTGCCAGCAGCTCCACGATCTACGAGCAGTACTTC. The rearrangement uses TRBV7-2 and TRBJ2-7, with unresolved D. V was cut by 4 bases and J by 3 bases, with 7 bases left in between. The CDR3 loop spans 12 amino acids. Germline assignment: CDR1 SGHTA and CDR2 FQGNSA.

This clonotype was recorded many times. The V gene is TRBV6-1, the J gene TRBJ2-3; 7 nucleotides agree with TRBD1. Germline values: CDR1 MNHNS, CDR2 SASEGT. J was trimmed by 3 bases and V by 4 bases; bases with no gene match: 10. This CDR3 has 16 amino acids. The CDR3 spells CASSGIQGSHTDTQYF. The DNA of the CDR3 is TGTGCCAGCAGTGGAATACAGGGGAGTCATACAGATACGCAGTATTTT.

The chain carries TRBV5-1 and TRBJ2-6; TRBD2 is a possible D gene (5 bases). Germline CDR1 SGHRS, CDR2 YFSETQ. The CDR3 loop spans 14 amino acids. Trimming took off 6 bases at V and 1 base at J, with 8 bases between the two ends. This CDR3 reads CASTGGSGANVLTF. The CDR3 DNA is TGCGCCAGCACCGGAGGATCTGGGGCCAACGTCCTGACTTTC.

The table lists this clonotype with many counts. This chain uses TRBV20-1 with TRBJ1-5; D gene uncertain. V lost 5 bases, J lost 0 bases, and 5 bases lay in between. This CDR3 has 12 residues. CDR1 and CDR2 from the germline V gene are DFQATT and SNEGSKA (reference sequence). The CDR3 DNA reads TGCAGTGCTTCTATTAGCAATCAGCCCCAGCATTTT. Amino acids: CSASISNQPQHF.

There are many counts of this clonotype. CDR3 protein: CASSSRDRRYEQYF. CDR3 DNA sequence: TGTGCCAGCAGCTCCCGGGACAGGCGCTACGAGCAGTACTTC. The chain uses TRBV7-9 and TRBJ2-7, with 8 nucleotides matching TRBD1. The germline V gene has CDR1 SEHNR and CDR2 FQNEAQ (reference sequence). V dropped 4 bases and J dropped 3; count of bases not matched to a gene: 5. There are 14 residues in the CDR3.

Many counts were recorded for this clonotype. J is TRBJ1-4 and V is TRBV29-1; D perhaps matches TRBD1 (5 bases). This CDR3 is built from 13 residues. In germline, CDR1 is SQVTM, CDR2 ANQGSEA. V lost 1 base to trimming and J lost 6 bases, with 9 bases between them. In nucleotides, the CDR3 is TGCAGCGTTGAAGGTGGGGCCGATGAAAAACTGTTTTTT. It specifies CSVEGGADEKLFF.

Only a few counts were recorded for this clonotype. A much larger clone sits a single nucleotide away, making a read error possible. The chain carries TRBV27 and TRBJ1-5, with D unclear. This CDR3 is 15 amino acids long. Germline CDR1 reads MNHEY; CDR2 reads SMNVEV (reference sequence). CDR3 coding DNA: TGTGTCAGCAGCATAGGACGGTTCCCCCACATGGCCCAGCATTTT. Its protein product is CVSSIGRFPHMAQHF.

This clonotype has ten or more counts. At one boundary the junction diverges from the germline segment, which might be a read error. V usage is TRBV7-8 and J usage is TRBJ2-1, with 9 bases aligning to TRBD2. The CDR3 runs to 14 residues. CDR1 is SGHVS and CDR2 is FQNEAQ in the germline V gene. This CDR3 reads CAGRDSGSGNEQFF. In DNA form, the CDR3 reads TGTGCCGGCAGGGATAGCGGGAGTGGGAATGAGCAGTTCTTC. The whole variable domain, filled in from reference TRBV7-8 and TRBJ2-1, reads GAGVSQSPRYKVAKRGQDVALRCDPISGHVSLFWYQQALGQGPEFLTYFQNEAQLDKSGLPSDRFFAERPEGSVSTLKIQRTQQEDSAVYLCAGRDSGSGNEQFFGPGTRLTVL.

On this clonotype: A junction end diverges from the germline sequence, so it may reflect a read error. The V gene is TRBV5-1, the J gene TRBJ1-2, with no clear D. The CDR3 has 13 amino acids. Germline CDR1 is SGHRS and CDR2 is YFSETQ. The CDR3 nucleotides read TGCGCCAGCAGCTTAGCGGCGGGCTATTGCTACACCTTC. As protein: CASSLAAGYCYTF. The full variable domain, completed using reference TRBV5-1 and TRBJ1-2, is KAGVTQTPRYLIKTRGQQVTLSCSPISGHRSVSWYQQTPGQGLQFLFEYFSETQRNKGNFPGRFSGRQFSNSRSEMNVSTLELGDSALYLCASSLAAGYCYTFGSGTRLTVV.

In its sample, this clonotype ranks as medium-sized. The rearrangement links TRBV2 to TRBJ2-2; D unclear. Germline V gene sequence: CDR1 SNHLY, CDR2 FYNNEI. V lost 3 bases, J lost 3 bases, and 5 bases lay in between. The CDR3 extends over 13 amino acids. The CDR3 DNA reads TGTGCCAGCAGTGATGGTCACACCGGGGAGCTGTTTTTT. Protein: CASSDGHTGELFF.

This clonotype has at least ten counts. V usage is TRBV7-8 and J usage is TRBJ2-2; 7 positions match TRBD2. This CDR3 comprises 15 residues. Germline V CDR1 and CDR2: SGHVS, FQNEAQ. V trimming: 3 bases; J trimming: 5 bases; junction bases outside the gene matches: 6. CDR3 nucleotides: TGTGCCAGCAGCTTGGGCGGGAGTGGGACCGGGGAGCTGTTTTTT. The encoded protein is CASSLGGSGTGELFF.

This clonotype was found many times. This chain joins TRBV29-1 and TRBJ1-2; D is possibly TRBD1 (6 bases). V lost 7 bases to trimming and J lost 8 bases, with 23 bases between them. This CDR3 comprises 14 residues. The germline CDR1 and CDR2 sequences are SQVTM and ANQGSEA. The DNA for the CDR3 is TGCAGCGCTGCGGTGGGACAACGGACCCTCGGCTACACCTTC. Its translation is CSAAVGQRTLGYTF.

This clonotype has at least ten counts. The V gene is TRBV20-1, the J gene TRBJ1-4, with 7 bases matching TRBD1. Germline CDR1 is DFQATT and CDR2 is SNEGSKA (reference sequence). The CDR3 sequence is 16 residues long. The trim removed 3 bases at V and 8 bases at J, leaving 15 bases unmatched. The CDR3: CSARPPTEGAGEKLFF. In DNA form, the CDR3 reads TGCAGTGCTAGGCCGCCAACTGAGGGGGCTGGGGAAAAACTGTTTTTT.

In its sample, this clonotype was seen many times. The chain has TRBV12-3 or TRBV12-4 and TRBJ2-5, with D perhaps TRBD1 (6 bases). There are 15 residues in the CDR3. V was shortened by 6 bases and J by 4 bases, with 18 bases between the two germline ends. CDR3 in DNA: TGTGCCAGCAGCCCACTCAGGGGTTCTGGAGAGACCCAGTACTTC. As protein: CASSPLRGSGETQYF.

This clonotype was seen ten or more times. V gene TRBV20-1 combines with J gene TRBJ2-7; 10 bases align to TRBD2. The CDR3 has 14 amino acids. Trimming at V came to 4 bases and at J to 0 bases, leaving 3 bases not matched to a gene. The germline gives CDR1 DFQATT, CDR2 SNEGSKA (reference sequence). The CDR3 sequence: CSAKGLAASYEQYF. The CDR3 nucleotides are TGCAGTGCTAAAGGACTAGCGGCCTCCTACGAGCAGTACTTC.

This clonotype was seen repeatedly, ten times or more. The chain employs TRBV5-1 and TRBJ1-2; D remains ambiguous. Trimming removed 0 bases at V and 5 bases at J, with 8 bases between. The germline gives CDR1 SGHRS, CDR2 YFSETQ. The CDR3 length is 13 residues. CDR3: CASSLALQYGYTF. The CDR3 nucleotides read TGCGCCAGCAGCTTGGCATTGCAATATGGCTACACCTTC.

This clonotype was picked up many times. The chain links TRBV4-1 to TRBJ1-2; tentative D call: TRBD1 (6 bases). Per germline, CDR1 MGHRA and CDR2 YSYEKL. This CDR3 spans 13 amino acids. V dropped 5 bases and J dropped 6 bases, with 13 bases sitting between them. The DNA of the CDR3 is TGCGCCAGCAGCGTAAACAGGGAACATGGCTACACCTTC. It codes for CASSVNREHGYTF.

This clonotype was recorded many times. V and J are TRBV9 and TRBJ2-2; D might be TRBD1 (8 bases). V was cut by 0 bases and J by 5 bases, with 14 bases left in between. CDR1 SGDLS and CDR2 YYNGEE come from the germline V gene. The CDR3 length is 16 residues. CDR3 DNA sequence: TGTGCCAGCAGCGTAGCCGGACAGGGAGGGACCGGGGAGCTGTTTTTT. Protein product: CASSVAGQGGTGELFF.

Ten or more counts support this clonotype. The genes are TRBV20-1 and TRBJ2-5; D is tentatively TRBD1 or TRBD2 (5 bases each). Germline-derived CDR1 and CDR2 are DFQATT and SNEGSKA (reference sequence). V gave up 0 bases and J gave up 0 bases, with 14 bases separating them. This CDR3 is 16 amino acids long. The CDR3 DNA reads TGCAGTGCTAGAGATTTGGGGGATGGGTACCAAGAGACCCAGTACTTC. Protein: CSARDLGDGYQETQYF.

This clonotype was observed at least ten times. The rearrangement uses TRBV5-1 and TRBJ2-3; 9 positions agree with TRBD1. The germline CDR1 and CDR2 sequences are SGHRS and YFSETQ. V lost 7 bases to trimming and J lost 3 bases; unmatched junction nucleotides: 9. CDR3 size: 15 residues. For the CDR3, the DNA is TGCGCCAGCCAGCGGACAGGGGCGAGGACAGATACGCAGTATTTT. Translated: CASQRTGARTDTQYF.

This clonotype was seen repeatedly, ten times or more. The J gene is TRBJ1-1, the V gene TRBV5-1; D is unresolved. The CDR3 loop spans 14 amino acids. CDR1 is SGHRS and CDR2 is YFSETQ in the germline V gene. V was trimmed by 4 bases and J by 11 bases, leaving 21 bases between them. CDR3 loop: CASSRSGNPVEAFF. As DNA, the CDR3 is TGCGCCAGCAGCAGATCCGGGAACCCGGTGGAGGCTTTCTTT.

On this clonotype: At one end the junction does not follow the germline gene, possibly because of a read error. The genes are TRBV28 and TRBJ1-5; D not resolved. The V gene's germline CDR1 is MDHEN and CDR2 SYDVKM. There are 12 residues in the CDR3. CDR3 region: CASSPPNQSQHF. The CDR3 DNA follows: TGTGCCAGCAGTCCCCCGAATCAGTCCCAGCATTTT.